These T cell receptor beta chains were read from a single sample in a study of graft-versus-host responses after intestinal transplantation. Some clones are missing from TCRdb's copy, which holds only in-frame ones; the method was immunoSEQ multiplex PCR. The table records under 100,000 clones, about 94% of them present only once. No antigen has been identified for these receptors. The sequences come from unstimulated CD4+ T cells sorted from spleen or lymph node cells, collected before transplant. The receptors come from a human donor who was the organ donor for an intestinal transplant. The CDR3 runs from the conserved cysteine through the conserved F or W. A D gene is named only where the DNA matches it firmly. The listing skips clone size in some rows; elsewhere it reads once, few, many or a size class.

>TRBJ1-5|.|TRBV18|.
TGTGCCAGCTCACATGGGACCGAAAGCAATCAGCCCCAGCATTTT
CASSHGTESNQPQHF
>TRBJ2-5|.|TRBV10-1|.
TGCGCCAGCAGTGAGAACTGGGAGACCCAGTACTTC
CASSENWETQYF
>TRBJ2-5|.|TRBV5-1|.
TGCGCCAGCAGCTTGGTCGGGGAACTAGTCGGCGAGACCCAGTACTTC
CASSLVGELVGETQYF
>TRBJ1-6|.|TRBV6-1|.
TGTGCCAGCAGTGAATGGGGGGAGGTCTATAATTCACCCCTCCACTTT
CASSEWGEVYNSPLHF
>TRBJ2-7|.|TRBV9|once
TGTGCCAGCAGCCCGGGTGATCGGTACGAGCAGTACTTC
CASSPGDRYEQYF
>TRBJ1-4|.|TRBV2|.
TGTGCCAGCAGTGAGATGGTTTTAGACGAAAAACTGTTTTTT
CASSEMVLDEKLFF
>TRBJ1-1|TRBD1|TRBV5-1|once
TGCGCCAGCAGCACGACAGGGAGCCCCACTGAAGCTTTCTTT
CASSTTGSPTEAFF
>TRBJ2-5|TRBD1|TRBV10-2|.
TGCGCCACCCTAAAGGACAGGGGAGAGACCCAGTACTTC
CATLKDRGETQYF
>TRBJ1-6|.|TRBV19|.
TGTGCCAGTACGCCGAGTGGGGGGAGGGATTCACCCCTCCACTTT
CASTPSGGRDSPLHF
>TRBJ1-1|.|TRBV19|.
TGTGCCAGTAGTACTCGACCCGGGTCTGCCTGGTACACTGAAGCTTTCTTT
CASSTRPGSAWYTEAFF
>TRBJ2-7|TRBD1|TRBV7-2|.
TGTGCCAGCAGCCCAGCCCGGGACAGAACCTACGAGCAGTACTTC
CASSPARDRTYEQYF
>TRBJ2-5|.|TRBV5-4|.
TGTGCCAGCAGCTTGGTAGGGGAATTGGAGACCCAGTACTTC
CASSLVGELETQYF
>TRBJ1-5|.|TRBV28|.
TGTGCCAGCAGCGTCCCGGGGGAGAAGCCCCAGCATTTT
CASSVPGEKPQHF
>TRBJ1-4|TRBD1|TRBV7-2|.
TGTGCCAGCAGCTTGGGACAGGGTGAAAAACTGTTTTTT
CASSLGQGEKLFF
>TRBJ2-7|TRBD2|TRBV10-1|once
TGCGCCAGCAGCCAAGGGACTAATGGGCAGTACTTC
CASSQGTNGQYF
>TRBJ2-1|.|TRBV5-6|.
TGTGCCAGCAGCTTGCTTACGCTAGAACCCTACAATGAGCAGTTCTTC
CASSLLTLEPYNEQFF
>TRBJ2-7|.|TRBV28|.
TGTGCCAGCAGTTTTCCCGCAGGGAAGCAGTACTTC
CASSFPAGKQYF
>TRBJ2-7|.|TRBV28|.
TGTGCCAGCAGTGGGGGGCCCCTTGAGCAGTACTTC
CASSGGPLEQYF